The 22 T cell receptor beta chains below were found in one sample sequenced in a study of cytomegalovirus exposure and HLA in healthy donors. 13 Jbeta primers and 60 Vbeta primers were used for the PCR. Sequencing was performed with immunoSEQ multiplex PCR; in TCRdb, only in-frame clones are kept and a portion is missing. The sample has tens of thousands of clones; 76% are singletons. The sample taken for sequencing was PBMCs. Receptors were obtained from a man younger than 30 in good health and CMV-seronegative.

This clone was seen only once. The V gene is TRBV10-3, the J gene TRBJ1-1, with TRBD1 identical over 10 bases. V shed 6 bases and J 5 bases; nucleotides not matched to a gene: 3. Per the germline V gene, CDR1 is ENHRY and CDR2 is SYGVKD. CDR3 length: 13 amino acids. This chain's CDR3 is CAIRPGQGTEAFF. CDR3 bases: TGTGCCATCAGACCGGGACAGGGGACTGAAGCTTTCTTT.

The chain uses TRBV5-1 and TRBJ1-4; TRBD1 aligns across 11 bases. V trimming: 3 bases; J trimming: 8 bases; junction bases outside the gene matches: 3. Germline lookup yields CDR1 SGHRS and CDR2 YFSETQ. The CDR3 contains 14 residues. CDR3 amino acids: CASSSDRGLEKLFF. The DNA for the CDR3 is TGCGCCAGCAGCTCGGACAGGGGGCTAGAAAAACTGTTTTTT.

The chain employs TRBV18 and TRBJ1-1, with D maybe TRBD1 (5 bases). The germline V and J ends were trimmed by 3 bases and 5 bases, with 13 bases remaining between them. Germline V gene lookup returns CDR1 KGHSH and CDR2 LQKENI. The CDR3 contains 14 residues. DNA of the CDR3: TGTGCCAGCTCACCCCCGGGGGGAGGAACTGAAGCTTTCTTT. Translation: CASSPPGGGTEAFF. The full variable domain, its missing parts supplied by reference TRBV18 and TRBJ1-1, is NAGVMQNPRHLVRRRGQEARLRCSPMKGHSHVYWYRQLPEEGLKFMVYLQKENIIDESGMPKERFSAEFPKEGPSILRIQQVVRGDSAAYFCASSPPGGGTEAFFGQGTRLTVV.

This clone was detected only a few times. The CDR3 loop is CASSLYYDGSQPQHF. CDR3 DNA: TGTGCCAGCAGTTTATACTACGATGGAAGTCAGCCCCAGCATTTT. This chain connects TRBV28 to TRBJ1-5, with D hard to call. The CDR3 runs 15 residues. V dropped 1 base and J dropped 6 bases, with 13 bases sitting between them. CDR1 is MDHEN, CDR2 SYDVKM, per germline.

This rearrangement joins TRBV28 to TRBJ1-1; a possible D gene is TRBD1 (5 bases). The CDR3 extends over 16 amino acids. The germline CDR1 and CDR2 sequences are MDHEN and SYDVKM. The V and J ends lost 4 bases and 6 bases respectively, with 21 bases between them. The CDR3 region has the DNA TGTGCCAGCAGTTCCCCGGCTAGGTCAGGGTTGGCTGAAGCTTTCTTT. This gives the protein CASSSPARSGLAEAFF.

CDR3 protein: CASSVLRFEGGGTETQYF. In DNA form, the CDR3 reads TGTGCCAGCAGTGTTTTAAGATTTGAGGGGGGGGGTACAGAGACCCAGTACTTC. The chain is built from TRBV2 and TRBJ2-5; TRBD2 might be the D (7 bases). CDR3 length: 18 residues. The V gene's germline CDR1 is SNHLY and CDR2 FYNNEI. V shed 4 bases and J shed 4 bases, with 25 bases lying between them.

This chain links TRBV27 with TRBJ1-2, with D possibly matching TRBD1 (6 bases). The CDR3 runs 13 residues. Trimming cost V 2 bases and J 5 bases, with 9 bases left between them. The germline V gene encodes CDR1 MNHEY and CDR2 SMNVEV (reference sequence). The chain's CDR3 is CASSLGQPYGYTF. The CDR3 DNA sequence: TGTGCCAGCAGTTTAGGACAGCCTTATGGCTACACCTTC.

The chain combines TRBV5-1 with TRBJ2-1; TRBD2 matches at 8 bases. This CDR3 is built from 18 residues. J gave up 3 bases and V 0 bases, and 11 bases lay outside the gene matches. The V gene's germline CDR1 is SGHRS and CDR2 YFSETQ. The CDR3 sequence is CASSLVSSGGPYYNEQFF. The CDR3 bases are TGCGCCAGCAGCTTGGTATCCAGCGGGGGTCCATACTACAATGAGCAGTTCTTC.

The gene calls are TRBV2 and TRBJ2-7, with TRBD1 matching 10 bases. V lost 6 bases, J lost 4 bases, and 3 bases stayed unmatched. Germline V gene data show CDR1 as SNHLY and CDR2 as FYNNEI. The CDR3 covers 13 residues. The CDR3 here is CASRGTGEYEQYV. For the CDR3, the DNA is TGTGCCAGCAGAGGGACAGGGGAGTACGAGCAGTACGTC.

J is TRBJ2-1 and V is TRBV11-3; 9 nucleotides align to TRBD1. The CDR3 is made up of 16 amino acids. Germline V gives CDR1 SGHNT, CDR2 YENEEA. V shed 5 bases, J shed 8 bases, and the junction held 13 bases outside the gene matches. CDR3 coding DNA: TGTGCCAGCAGCCAGTCCTGGGACAGGGAAGGGGATGAGCAGTTCTTC. This codes for CASSQSWDREGDEQFF. The entire variable domain, with the rest obtained from reference TRBV11-3 and TRBJ2-1, is as follows: EAGVVQSPRYKIIEKKQPVAFWCNPISGHNTLYWYLQNLGQGPELLIRYENEEAVDDSQLPKDRFSAERLKGVDSTLKIQPAELGDSAVYLCASSQSWDREGDEQFFGPGTRLTVL.

This chain joins TRBV5-1 and TRBJ1-1; D perhaps matches TRBD1 (5 bases). The CDR3 runs to 11 residues. V gave up 5 bases and J gave up 7 bases, with 9 bases separating them. Germline V gene lookup returns CDR1 SGHRS and CDR2 YFSETQ. CDR3 in DNA: TGCGCCAGCAGGGGACTCCTTGAAGCTTTCTTT. Amino acid sequence: CASRGLLEAFF.

The chain employs TRBV29-1 and TRBJ2-3; 10 bases match TRBD1. The J segment lost 6 bases and the V segment lost 7 bases, leaving 7 bases of the junction unmatched. Germline values: CDR1 SQVTM, CDR2 ANQGSEA. CDR3 length: 13 amino acids. CDR3 nucleotide sequence: TGCAGCGCATCGACAGGGGGCGACGATACGCAGTATTTT. Its translation: CSASTGGDDTQYF.

V is TRBV4-1 and J is TRBJ2-3, with a tentative D call TRBD1 (5 bases). Germline CDR1 reads MGHRA; CDR2 reads YSYEKL. The V end was cut by 1 base, the J end by 2 bases, with 16 bases between. This CDR3 region has 17 residues. CDR3 amino acids: CASSQVYPLGPTDTQYF. CDR3 nucleotides: TGCGCCAGCAGCCAAGTGTACCCCTTGGGGCCCACAGATACGCAGTATTTT.

About this clone: Its ends do not fully match the called genes, so a read error is possible. V usage is TRBV11-2 and J usage is TRBJ1-1; TRBD1 matches 7 bases. The CDR3 is 15 amino acids. Germline loops: CDR1 SGHAT, CDR2 FQNNGV. This CDR3 is CASSLVSGGHTEASF. CDR3 sequence (DNA): TGTGCCAGCAGCTTAGTTTCAGGGGGTCACACTGAAGCTTCCTTT.

The rearrangement uses TRBV21-1 and TRBJ1-6; no DNA check was done on the table's D call, TRBD1. TRBV21-1 is recorded as a pseudogene. The CDR3 sequence is 18 residues long. The chain's CDR3 is CASSTSPRRIGRGSPLHF. CDR3 DNA sequence: TGTGCCAGCAGCACAAGTCCCCGCCGCATAGGAAGGGGTTCACCCCTCCACTTT.

The V gene is TRBV6-5, the J gene TRBJ1-5, with D perhaps TRBD1 (6 bases). Germline V gives CDR1 MNHEY, CDR2 SVGAGI. The CDR3 length is 13 residues. V lost 6 bases and J lost 5, with 11 bases in between. CDR3 loop: CASRPHRDQPQHF. The CDR3 region has the DNA TGTGCCAGCAGGCCTCACAGGGATCAGCCCCAGCATTTT.

The genes are TRBV11-2 and TRBJ1-2, with 7 bases identical to TRBD1. Trimming at V came to 4 bases and at J to 4 bases, leaving 9 bases not matched to a gene. The V gene's germline CDR1 is SGHAT and CDR2 FQNNGV. The CDR3 extends over 15 amino acids. The CDR3 is CASSSNGQDVYGYTF. CDR3 DNA sequence: TGTGCCAGCAGCTCAAACGGACAGGATGTCTATGGCTACACCTTC. The full variable domain, with the rest looked up from reference TRBV11-2 and TRBJ1-2, is EAGVAQSPRYKIIEKRQSVAFWCNPISGHATLYWYQQILGQGPKLLIQFQNNGVVDDSQLPKDRFSAERLKGVDSTLKIQPAKLEDSAVYLCASSSNGQDVYGYTFGSGTRLTVV.

This clone was counted once. The chain combines TRBV30 with TRBJ2-7; 7 bases line up with TRBD1. Germline CDR1 and CDR2: GTSNPN and SVGIG (reference sequence). Losses at the gene ends were 1 base for V and 3 bases for J; bases not matched to a gene: 0. The CDR3 is made up of 12 amino acids. The CDR3 DNA follows: TGTGCCTGGAGTGCAGGGGGCTACGAGCAGTACTTC. Protein product: CAWSAGGYEQYF. The complete variable domain, with remaining parts taken from reference TRBV30 and TRBJ2-7, reads SQTIHQWPATLVQPVGSPLSLECTVEGTSNPNLYWYRQAAGRGLQLLFYSVGIGQISSEVPQNLSASRPQDRQFILSSKKLLLSDSGFYLCAWSAGGYEQYFGPGTRLTVT.

This clone appeared once. The rearrangement uses TRBV28 and TRBJ2-7; a weak D match, TRBD2 (5 bases). The germline V gene has CDR1 MDHEN and CDR2 SYDVKM. This CDR3 spans 14 amino acids. V lost 2 bases and J lost 4, with 12 bases in between. The CDR3: CASSLGGPVYEQYV. CDR3 sequence (DNA): TGTGCCAGCAGTTTAGGAGGACCCGTATACGAGCAGTACGTC.

The chain carries TRBV29-1 and TRBJ2-5; 7 nucleotides line up with TRBD1. CDR3 length: 13 amino acids. V shed 3 bases, J shed 2 bases, and the junction held 3 bases outside the gene matches. The germline V gene encodes CDR1 SQVTM and CDR2 ANQGSEA. CDR3 DNA sequence: TGCAGCGTTGATCCGGGACAGCAAGAGACCCAGTACTTC. Amino acid sequence: CSVDPGQQETQYF.

This chain connects TRBV6-6 to TRBJ1-1; no definite D call. This CDR3 contains 14 residues. The V gene lost 2 bases and the J gene lost 1 base, with 8 bases spanning the gap. The germline V gene has CDR1 MNHNY and CDR2 SVGAGI (reference sequence). DNA for the CDR3: TGTGCCAGCAGTTACAGGCGGCCGAACACTGAAGCTTTCTTT. Protein product: CASSYRRPNTEAFF.

The chain joins TRBV2 to TRBJ1-6; possible D gene TRBD1, 5 bases. The V gene lost 8 bases and the J gene lost 3 bases, with 8 bases spanning the gap. Per the germline V gene, CDR1 is SNHLY and CDR2 is FYNNEI. The length of the CDR3 is 13 residues. This chain's CDR3 is CASGGDYNSPLHF. The DNA for the CDR3 is TGTGCCAGCGGGGGGGACTATAATTCACCCCTCCACTTT.